A single sample gave rise to the 10 T cell receptor beta chains below, sequenced in a study of beta chain features in type 1 diabetes. TCRB transcripts that were expressed got sequenced, as all of the isolated RNA had been reverse transcribed. Repertoires were generated with immunoSEQ multiplex PCR, while TCRdb's copy carries only in-frame clones and drops some. The sample has roughly 380,000 clones, about 20% seen once. Sequencing was performed on naive CD4+ T cells from blood. These receptors came from a woman in her late teens or twenties in good health.

The rearrangement links TRBV13 to TRBJ2-5; TRBD2 might be the D (5 bases). The CDR3 contains 16 residues. Germline assignment: CDR1 PRHDT and CDR2 FYEKMQ (reference sequence). Trimming stripped 5 bases from V and 5 bases from J, with 21 bases between. CDR3 sequence: CASSLTGSQLGETQYF. CDR3 DNA: TGTGCCAGCAGCCTAACGGGGAGTCAACTTGGGGAGACCCAGTACTTC.

This CDR3 is CASSPTSDEQYF. DNA of the CDR3: TGTGCCAGCAGCCCGACTAGCGACGAGCAGTACTTC. The V and J genes are TRBV7-2 and TRBJ2-7; 8 positions match TRBD2. The CDR3 covers 12 residues. CDR1 SGHTA and CDR2 FQGNSA come from the germline V gene. V shed 5 bases, J shed 5 bases, and the junction held 2 bases outside the gene matches.

This clone came up once. The genes are TRBV2 and TRBJ2-7; 8 positions agree with TRBD1. CDR3 length: 15 amino acids. Germline assignment: CDR1 SNHLY and CDR2 FYNNEI. J lost 0 bases, V lost 7 bases, and 8 bases had no gene match. DNA for the CDR3: TGTGCCAGCACTATGGGACAGGCAAGCTCCTACGAGCAGTACTTC. Translated: CASTMGQASSYEQYF. Looking up the rest from reference TRBV2 and TRBJ2-7 gives the full variable domain: EPEVTQTPSHQVTQMGQEVILRCVPISNHLYFYWYRQILGQKVEFLVSFYNNEISEKSEIFDDQFSVERPDGSNFTLKIRSTKLEDSAMYFCASTMGQASSYEQYFGPGTRLTVT.

The rearrangement links TRBV25-1 to TRBJ2-4; D is unclear. Trimming removed 4 bases from V and 13 bases from J, with 14 bases in between. This CDR3 is 12 amino acids long. CDR1 is MGHDK, CDR2 SYGVNS, per germline. CDR3 DNA: TGTGCCAGCAGTGGGGCAAGGTCCACGCAGTACTTC. This gives the protein CASSGARSTQYF.

The genes are TRBV29-1 and TRBJ2-1; TRBD2 might be the D (6 bases). The CDR3 runs to 13 residues. V was trimmed by 4 bases and J by 5 bases, leaving 12 bases between them. Germline V gene data show CDR1 as SQVTM and CDR2 as ANQGSEA. The CDR3 spells CSVAGLEHNEQFF. The CDR3 nucleotides read TGCAGCGTTGCGGGACTGGAGCACAATGAGCAGTTCTTC.

There are a few counts of this clone. The chain joins TRBV11-1 to TRBJ1-1; no clear D. The CDR3 spans 13 residues. V lost 1 base and J 5 bases, leaving 8 bases between the germline ends. Germline CDR1 SGHAT, CDR2 FQDESV (reference sequence). In DNA form, the CDR3 reads TGTGCCAGCAGCTTAGTCCCGGGAACTGAAGCTTTCTTT. Translating gives CASSLVPGTEAFF.

The sample holds a few counts of this clone. The chain is built from TRBV18 and TRBJ2-7; D possibly corresponds to TRBD2 (7 bases). The CDR3 extends over 15 amino acids. Trimming stripped 6 bases from V and 5 bases from J, with 20 bases between. The germline gives CDR1 KGHSH, CDR2 LQKENI. The CDR3 is CASSLRGGTANEQYF. The CDR3 nucleotides are TGTGCCAGCTCCCTAAGGGGGGGCACGGCTAACGAGCAGTACTTC.

This clone has just a few counts. The V call is TRBV11-1, the J call TRBJ2-1, with 9 bases fitting TRBD2. Trimming removed 2 bases from V and 1 base from J; junction bases left unmatched: 6. The CDR3 sequence is 17 residues long. Per the germline V gene, CDR1 is SGHAT and CDR2 is FQDESV (reference sequence). For the CDR3, the DNA is TGTGCCAGCAGCTTAAGGAGGCTAGCGGGATCCTACAATGAGCAGTTCTTC. Translation gives CASSLRRLAGSYNEQFF.

This clone has more than one count but fewer than ten. The chain combines TRBV5-4 with TRBJ2-1, with 10 bases matching TRBD2. The CDR3 contains 16 residues. After removal of 4 bases from V and 10 bases from J, the junction contained 14 bases not matched to a gene. Germline loops: CDR1 SGHNT, CDR2 YYREEE (reference sequence). The CDR3 protein is CASSRGGLAGAGEQFF. The CDR3 nucleotides read TGTGCCAGCAGCAGAGGGGGGCTAGCGGGGGCGGGAGAGCAGTTCTTC. The whole variable domain, filled in from reference TRBV5-4 and TRBJ2-1, reads ETGVTQSPTHLIKTRGQQVTLRCSSQSGHNTVSWYQQALGQGPQFIFQYYREEENGRGNFPPRFSGLQFPNYSSELNVNALELDDSALYLCASSRGGLAGAGEQFFGPGTRLTVL.

The chain carries TRBV6-6 and TRBJ2-7; D unresolved. CDR1 and CDR2 (germline): MNHNY, SVGAGI (reference sequence). V was trimmed by 6 bases and J by 6 bases, leaving 9 bases between them. This CDR3 is built from 11 residues. The CDR3: CASSSRAEQYF. The CDR3 coding sequence is TGTGCCAGCAGCTCCCGCGCCGAGCAGTACTTC.